These 28 T cell receptor beta chains came from one sample sequenced in a study of T cell responses to AZD1222 COVID-19 vaccine. Profiling relied on immunoSEQ multiplex PCR, and the TCRdb table lists in-frame clones only, not all of them. The data contain 94,000 or so clones, around 90% of them singletons. Material: peripheral blood, obtained on day 0 of AZD1222 vaccination. The origin of the receptors is an adult in good health.

The rearrangement links TRBV30 to TRBJ1-5; no clear D. This CDR3 is built from 13 residues. Trimming pared 0 bases from V and 1 base from J, leaving 4 bases between. Germline V gene data show CDR1 as GTSNPN and CDR2 as SVGIG (reference sequence). CDR3 in amino acids: CAWSVGSNQPQHF. CDR3 sequence (DNA): TGTGCCTGGAGTGTAGGCAGCAATCAGCCCCAGCATTTT.

This clone showed up just once. The rearrangement joins TRBV28 to TRBJ1-2; TRBD1 matches at 10 bases. The CDR3 runs to 14 residues. Germline CDR1 MDHEN, CDR2 SYDVKM. Trimming took 4 bases from V and 8 from J; bases not matched to a gene: 7. CDR3 amino acids: CASSSGQGTGGYTF. The DNA of the CDR3 is TGTGCCAGCAGTTCGGGACAGGGGACGGGCGGCTACACCTTC.

V and J are TRBV19 and TRBJ2-2; D gene unclear. Germline loops: CDR1 LNHDA, CDR2 SQIVND (reference sequence). The CDR3 has 10 residues. The V gene lost 7 bases and the J gene lost 7 bases, with 4 bases spanning the gap. In nucleotides, the CDR3 is TGTGCCAGTAAGAGCGGGGAGCTGTTTTTT. Translated: CASKSGELFF.

This chain links TRBV27 with TRBJ1-1; D remains ambiguous. The length of the CDR3 is 15 residues. Germline loops: CDR1 MNHEY, CDR2 SMNVEV (reference sequence). V was pared by 3 bases and J by 1 base, with 12 bases between. CDR3 residues: CASSFGVGWNTEAFF. The CDR3 region has the DNA TGTGCCAGCAGTTTTGGGGTAGGGTGGAACACTGAAGCTTTCTTT.

The V call is TRBV5-1, the J call TRBJ1-6, with D uncertain. Germline V lookup: CDR1 SGHRS, CDR2 YFSETQ. V shed 2 bases and J shed 10 bases, with 16 bases lying between them. This CDR3 is built from 15 residues. The CDR3 loop is CASSLSRGAGSPLHF. The CDR3 nucleotides are TGCGCCAGCAGCTTATCGCGGGGAGCTGGATCACCCCTCCACTTT.

The chain is built from TRBV28 and TRBJ2-3, with 10 bases fitting TRBD2. The J segment lost 6 bases and the V segment lost 6 bases, leaving 12 bases of the junction unmatched. Germline V gene lookup returns CDR1 MDHEN and CDR2 SYDVKM. The CDR3 sequence is 16 residues long. CDR3 in amino acids: CASSPTPGTSVDTQYF. The CDR3, as DNA: TGTGCCAGCAGCCCCACCCCAGGGACTAGCGTGGATACGCAGTATTTT.

The genes are TRBV12-3 or TRBV12-4 and TRBJ2-7; D remains unclear. The CDR3 totals 12 residues. V was shortened by 2 bases and J by 9 bases, with 11 bases between the two germline ends. CDR3 loop: CASSLNPRAQYF. The CDR3 nucleotides are TGTGCCAGCAGTTTAAACCCCAGAGCGCAGTACTTC.

This clone occurred once. This chain joins TRBV24-1 and TRBJ2-3, with D perhaps assigned TRBD1 or TRBD2 (7 bases each). V lost 4 bases to trimming and J lost 9 bases, with 16 bases between them. This CDR3 contains 14 residues. Germline CDR1 reads KGHDR; CDR2 reads SFDVKD. The CDR3 nucleotides are TGTGCCACCAGTGAGACGCCAGGGGGGGAGACGCAGTATTTT. This translates into CATSETPGGETQYF.

The CDR3 spells CATGDVANTGELFF. CDR3 DNA sequence: TGCGCCACGGGGGACGTCGCGAACACCGGGGAGCTGTTTTTT. J is TRBJ2-2 and V is TRBV4-3; maybe TRBD2 (6 bases). V lost 10 bases, J lost 0 bases, and 12 bases lay in between. Germline-derived CDR1 and CDR2 are LGHNA and YSLEER. The CDR3 is made up of 14 amino acids.

The rearrangement joins TRBV21-1 to TRBJ2-5; the table's D call of TRBD2 was not tested on the DNA. TRBV21-1 is tagged as a pseudogene. The CDR3 has 16 residues. This CDR3 reads CASSKESKRTTETQYF. The CDR3 nucleotides are TGTGCCAGCAGCAAAGAATCAAAGCGAACAACAGAGACCCAGTACTTC.

The chain couples TRBV15 to TRBJ1-1; D call uncertain. Between the trimmed V and J ends, which lost 1 base and 1 base, there was a span of 7 bases. The CDR3 consists of 14 residues. Germline V gives CDR1 LNHNV, CDR2 YYDKDF (reference sequence). DNA of the CDR3: TGTGCCACCAGCAGAGCAGGATCGAACACTGAAGCTTTCTTT. Translating gives CATSRAGSNTEAFF.

The chain links TRBV12-3 or TRBV12-4 to TRBJ1-1, with D perhaps TRBD1 (5 bases). Trimming pared 3 bases from V and 10 bases from J, leaving 15 bases between. This CDR3 has 13 residues. In nucleotides, the CDR3 is TGTGCCAGCAGTTTTGTTGGGGGTCGCGGAGCTTTCTTT. Its protein is CASSFVGGRGAFF.

This clone was counted between two and nine times. The V gene is TRBV19, the J gene TRBJ2-7, with 11 bases fitting TRBD2. The germline CDR1 and CDR2 sequences are LNHDA and SQIVND (reference sequence). The CDR3 runs to 15 residues. V was clipped by 5 bases and J by 2 bases; unmatched bases: 5. CDR3 sequence (DNA): TGTGCCAGTAGTCTGGGACTAGCGGAACCCTACGAGCAGTACTTC. Translating it yields CASSLGLAEPYEQYF.

V gene TRBV6-5 combines with J gene TRBJ2-2, with D unresolved. V was trimmed by 6 bases and J by 3 bases, leaving 11 bases between them. The CDR3 loop spans 14 amino acids. The germline V gene encodes CDR1 MNHEY and CDR2 SVGAGI. Here the CDR3 reads CASSLNRDTGELFF. CDR3 nucleotides: TGTGCCAGCAGCCTGAACCGGGACACCGGGGAGCTGTTTTTT.

This chain joins TRBV19 and TRBJ2-2, with D possibly TRBD1 on 5 matching bases. CDR3 size: 14 residues. The germline V and J ends were trimmed by 7 bases and 5 bases, with 14 bases remaining between them. Germline V gives CDR1 LNHDA, CDR2 SQIVND (reference sequence). The CDR3 nucleotides are TGTGCCAGTACCCGAACAGGAGAGACCGGGGAGCTGTTTTTT. It is translated as CASTRTGETGELFF.

The V and J genes are TRBV4-3 and TRBJ1-1; no firm D call. The germline V gene encodes CDR1 LGHNA and CDR2 YSLEER. The V end was cut by 5 bases, the J end by 1 base, with 11 bases between. CDR3 length: 14 amino acids. The CDR3 bases are TGCGCCAGCAGCACAGCCGTCCGGAACACTGAAGCTTTCTTT. The encoded protein is CASSTAVRNTEAFF.

The chain carries TRBV28 and TRBJ1-5; D may be TRBD1 (5 bases). Germline V gives CDR1 MDHEN, CDR2 SYDVKM. Trimming stripped 8 bases from V and 6 bases from J, with 14 bases between. CDR3 length equals 13 residues. This CDR3 reads CASGPWQGQPQHF. Here the CDR3 DNA reads TGTGCCAGCGGTCCCTGGCAGGGTCAGCCCCAGCATTTT.

V and J are TRBV14 and TRBJ1-2, with unresolved D. CDR1 SGHDN and CDR2 FVKESK come from the germline V gene. The CDR3 runs 12 residues. V was shortened by 4 bases and J by 8 bases, with 11 bases between the two germline ends. CDR3 bases: TGTGCCAGCAGCCTTTCAGACCTAGGCTACACCTTC. Encoded protein: CASSLSDLGYTF. Full variable domain (rest looked up from reference TRBV14 and TRBJ1-2): EAGVTQFPSHSVIEKGQTVTLRCDPISGHDNLYWYRRVMGKEIKFLLHFVKESKQDESGMPNNRFLAERTGGTYSTLKVQPAELEDSGVYFCASSLSDLGYTFGSGTRLTVV.

V is TRBV7-2 and J is TRBJ2-7; possibly TRBD2 for D (6 bases). The V gene lost 5 bases and the J gene lost 4 bases, with 18 bases spanning the gap. The CDR3 is 15 residues long. The V gene's germline CDR1 is SGHTA and CDR2 FQGNSA. As DNA, the CDR3 is TGTGCCAGCAGCCCCGAACGGGACTCCGATTACGAGCAGTACTTC. This encodes CASSPERDSDYEQYF.

The gene calls are TRBV28 and TRBJ1-1; D possibly corresponds to TRBD1 (5 bases). Germline V gene lookup returns CDR1 MDHEN and CDR2 SYDVKM. The ends were cut back, 1 base at V and 6 bases at J, with 15 bases in the middle. The CDR3 is 15 amino acids. The CDR3 DNA sequence: TGTGCCAGCAGTTTATCCGCAGGGATCATCCCTGAAGCTTTCTTT. Translation: CASSLSAGIIPEAFF.

Points on this clone: One junction end disagrees with the germline gene, perhaps due to a read error. The V and J genes are TRBV7-3 and TRBJ2-1; TRBD1 matches 11 bases. The germline V gene has CDR1 SGHTA and CDR2 FQGTGA. CDR3 length: 12 residues. This CDR3 is CASSFRDRGMVF. The DNA for the CDR3 is TGTGCCAGCAGCTTCCGGGACAGGGGGATGGTCTTC.

V and J are TRBV2 and TRBJ1-6; TRBD1 matches 8 bases. Losses at the gene ends were 7 bases for V and 6 bases for J; bases not matched to a gene: 8. The CDR3 covers 15 residues. Germline V lookup: CDR1 SNHLY, CDR2 FYNNEI. This CDR3 reads CASNGGQALNSPLHF. DNA for the CDR3: TGTGCCAGCAACGGGGGACAGGCCCTTAATTCACCCCTCCACTTT.

The gene calls are TRBV7-2 and TRBJ2-7; no firm D call. Germline assignment: CDR1 SGHTA and CDR2 FQGNSA. The CDR3 spans 16 residues. V dropped 5 bases and J dropped 3 bases, with 20 bases sitting between them. CDR3 sequence reads: CASSPQRSSPHYEQYF. The CDR3 DNA sequence: TGTGCCAGCAGCCCCCAGAGGAGCTCTCCTCACTACGAGCAGTACTTC.

The gene calls are TRBV6-5 and TRBJ2-3, with TRBD1 matching over 9 bases. Trimming removed 5 bases from V and 3 bases from J; junction bases left unmatched: 6. The germline V gene encodes CDR1 MNHEY and CDR2 SVGAGI. The CDR3 runs to 15 residues. For the CDR3, the DNA is TGTGCCAGCAGTCTCCGGGACAGGGAAACAGATACGCAGTATTTT. Protein: CASSLRDRETDTQYF.

The CDR3 is CATRTGTDGSGANVLTF. DNA of the CDR3: TGTGCCACCAGGACCGGGACAGATGGATCTGGGGCCAACGTCCTGACTTTC. The V and J genes are TRBV24-1 and TRBJ2-6, with TRBD1 matching 7 bases. V trimming: 7 bases; J trimming: 1 base; junction bases outside the gene matches: 9. Germline CDR1 is KGHDR and CDR2 is SFDVKD. The CDR3 sequence is 17 residues long.

This chain uses TRBV10-3 with TRBJ2-7; no reliable D call. Germline CDR1 and CDR2: ENHRY and SYGVKD. The CDR3 length is 14 residues. V was pared by 3 bases and J by 0 bases, with 9 bases between. The CDR3 is CAISDTTISYEQYF. The CDR3 bases are TGTGCCATCAGTGACACGACGATCTCCTACGAGCAGTACTTC.

This chain uses TRBV2 with TRBJ2-7, with a weak D call TRBD2 (6 bases). V dropped 8 bases and J dropped 0 bases, with 17 bases sitting between them. Germline CDR1 is SNHLY and CDR2 is FYNNEI. This CDR3 has 15 residues. Written as DNA, the CDR3 is TGTGCCAGCCTCCCGGCGGGGCGGCCCTCCTACGAGCAGTACTTC. Translated, it gives CASLPAGRPSYEQYF.

The genes are TRBV7-3 and TRBJ2-1; D unclear. In germline, CDR1 is SGHTA, CDR2 FQGTGA. This CDR3 comprises 14 residues. The ends were cut back, 1 base at V and 5 bases at J, with 9 bases in the middle. The CDR3 DNA reads TGTGCCAGCAGCTTAAATTCCTATAACAATGAGCAGTTCTTC. This translates into CASSLNSYNNEQFF.